Below are 14 T cell receptor beta chains sequenced from a single sample in a study of T-cell reconstitution after alpha-beta-depleted transplantation in children. Unique molecular identifiers were incorporated when the TCRbeta library was constructed. One entry per CDR3 protein, called by TCRdb with MiXCR from the PCR reads. The sample includes some 530,000 distinct CDR3 sequences, approximately 13% of them seen just once. The specimen comprised PBMCs from the stem cell graft donor, sampled from the stem cell graft. The receptors here all came from a human donor who donated a stem cell graft to a child with combined immunodeficiency.

This clonotype was detected only a few times. The gene calls are TRBV4-3 and TRBJ2-1; TRBD1 is a possible D gene (5 bases). There are 15 residues in the CDR3. Trimming left V 1 base short and J 2 bases short, with 9 bases between. Germline V CDR1 and CDR2: LGHNA, YSLEER. This CDR3 reads CASSQGRGTYNEQFF. In nucleotides, the CDR3 is TGCGCCAGCAGCCAAGGAAGGGGAACCTACAATGAGCAGTTCTTC.

The V and J genes are TRBV12-3 or TRBV12-4 and TRBJ2-2, with D uncertain. The CDR3 length is 16 residues. V was cut by 2 bases and J by 6 bases, with 16 bases left in between. The CDR3 sequence: CASSLKGSLLSGELFF. CDR3 bases: TGTGCCAGCAGTTTAAAAGGATCCCTCTTGTCCGGGGAGCTGTTTTTT.

The chain joins TRBV5-1 to TRBJ2-7; tentative D call: TRBD2 (5 bases). The CDR3 consists of 16 residues. Germline V gene data show CDR1 as SGHRS and CDR2 as YFSETQ. V was trimmed by 1 base and J by 0 bases, leaving 14 bases between them. DNA for the CDR3: TGCGCCAGCAGCTTGAACGTTGTGGGGAGCTCCTACGAGCAGTACTTC. Translated, it gives CASSLNVVGSSYEQYF. The entire variable domain, with the rest obtained from reference TRBV5-1 and TRBJ2-7, is as follows: KAGVTQTPRYLIKTRGQQVTLSCSPISGHRSVSWYQQTPGQGLQFLFEYFSETQRNKGNFPGRFSGRQFSNSRSEMNVSTLELGDSALYLCASSLNVVGSSYEQYFGPGTRLTVT.

The chain carries TRBV10-3 and TRBJ2-1; 8 bases map to TRBD2. Germline lookup yields CDR1 ENHRY and CDR2 SYGVKD. The CDR3 runs to 15 residues. With V trimmed by 3 bases and J by 10 bases, 11 bases remained unmatched. CDR3 sequence: CAISESAGVPYEQFF. The CDR3, as DNA: TGTGCCATCAGTGAATCAGCGGGAGTTCCATACGAGCAGTTCTTC.

The chain recombines TRBV2 with TRBJ2-7; TRBD2 agrees at 10 bases. The CDR3 contains 15 residues. Germline CDR1 and CDR2: SNHLY and FYNNEI. Losses at the gene ends were 8 bases for V and 0 bases for J; bases not matched to a gene: 7. The CDR3 loop is CASGGGLADSYEQYF. The CDR3 DNA reads as TGTGCCAGCGGGGGCGGACTAGCGGACTCCTACGAGCAGTACTTC.

V is TRBV6-1 and J is TRBJ2-3, with 10 bases that match TRBD2. Trimming took 6 bases from V and 5 from J; bases not matched to a gene: 17. There are 18 residues in the CDR3. In germline, CDR1 is MNHNS, CDR2 SASEGT. The CDR3 sequence is CASSQSEGSGRAGDTQYF. CDR3 in DNA: TGTGCCAGCAGCCAATCCGAAGGAAGCGGGAGGGCCGGAGATACGCAGTATTTT.

This sequence joins TRBV9 and TRBJ1-4; D is possibly TRBD1 (5 bases). The germline V and J ends were trimmed by 0 bases and 8 bases, with 14 bases remaining between them. Germline V gives CDR1 SGDLS, CDR2 YYNGEE. The CDR3 loop spans 15 amino acids. This CDR3 reads CASSVEGSRGEKLFF. The CDR3 DNA follows: TGTGCCAGCAGCGTAGAAGGATCGAGGGGCGAAAAACTGTTTTTT.

Only a few counts were recorded for this clonotype. This sequence joins TRBV24-1 and TRBJ2-5; D tentatively fits TRBD1 or TRBD2 (6 bases each). Germline values: CDR1 KGHDR, CDR2 SFDVKD. The CDR3 extends over 16 amino acids. Trimming pared 0 bases from V and 4 bases from J, leaving 14 bases between. The CDR3 protein is CATSDLHYGGIETQYF. CDR3 nucleotide sequence: TGTGCCACCAGTGATTTGCATTACGGGGGCATAGAGACCCAGTACTTC.

This clonotype has a handful of counts. CDR3 DNA sequence: TGTGCCAGCTCCCCTGGGGGACTTCTGTCTAATGAGCAGTTCTTC. It is translated as CASSPGGLLSNEQFF. The rearrangement links TRBV28 to TRBJ2-1; perhaps TRBD2 as D (6 bases). In germline, CDR1 is MDHEN, CDR2 SYDVKM. The CDR3 loop spans 15 amino acids. V was cut by 8 bases and J by 7 bases, with 21 bases left in between.

The chain links TRBV24-1 to TRBJ2-6, with D hard to call. The germline gives CDR1 KGHDR, CDR2 SFDVKD. The CDR3 is 15 amino acids. V was trimmed by 6 bases and J by 1 base, leaving 9 bases between them. The CDR3 region is CATSSRKSGANVLTF. The CDR3 nucleotides read TGTGCCACCAGTTCTCGGAAGTCTGGGGCCAACGTCCTGACTTTC.

The chain links TRBV4-2 to TRBJ1-1; D gene unclear. Trimming removed 5 bases from V and 11 bases from J, with 15 bases in between. Germline CDR1 is LGHNA and CDR2 is YNFKEQ. The CDR3 length is 12 residues. The CDR3 DNA is TGTGCCAGCAGCGGGCCTGATATGGGCGCTTTCTTT. Amino acids: CASSGPDMGAFF.

The rearrangement links TRBV11-3 to TRBJ2-1; no definite D call. The CDR3 has 14 amino acids. Germline loops: CDR1 SGHNT, CDR2 YENEEA. V lost 2 bases and J 5 bases, leaving 10 bases between the germline ends. In nucleotides, the CDR3 is TGTGCCAGCAGCTTATTCTCGGTAGACAATGAGCAGTTCTTC. This encodes CASSLFSVDNEQFF.

This clonotype was counted many times. The chain combines TRBV4-1 with TRBJ2-7; 8 bases line up with TRBD2. Looked up from germline, CDR1 is MGHRA and CDR2 is YSYEKL. V was pared by 2 bases and J by 3 bases, with 0 bases of the junction left unmatched. This CDR3 comprises 13 residues. In DNA form, the CDR3 reads TGCGCCAGCAGCCAACGGGAGGGCTACGAGCAGTACTTC. Its translation is CASSQREGYEQYF.

The table lists this clonotype with a few counts. V and J are TRBV12-3 or TRBV12-4 and TRBJ2-7; the D is unclear. This CDR3 contains 12 residues. Trimming shortened V by 5 bases and J by 3 bases, and 8 bases separated the two germline ends. CDR3 sequence (DNA): TGTGCCAGCAGTCCCCAACGCTACGAGCAGTACTTC. It yields the protein CASSPQRYEQYF.